This T cell receptor beta chain emerged from a study of T cell responses to AZD1222 COVID-19 vaccine (dated by TCRdb to the early 2020s). At the level of the whole study: AZD1222 recipients whose second dose came at about 4 weeks and those whose second dose came at about 12 weeks were combined into one group, since spike-specific TCR depth and breadth did not differ between the two schedules. Trial participants were enrolled by age into 18-55, 56-69 and 70-plus year subgroups, with approximately 160, 26 and 62 TCR-sequenced participants respectively. A total of approximately 230 trial participants underwent TCR sequencing, of whom roughly 210 received two doses of AZD1222 and about 25 received two doses of the MenACWY control vaccine. General study outcomes and caveats: Participants were mostly white British and included more females than males, and it was suggested by the authors that clonal diversity may have been underestimated. Vaccine-associated CD4 TCRs spanned the whole spike protein, with dominant responses in regions 160-218 and 743-854. After two AZD1222 doses, spike-specific TCR breadth and depth were significantly higher than at day 0 and than in MenACWY recipients. Conclusions about previously exposed vaccinees were limited because only a handful of AZD1222 recipients were SARS-CoV-2 seropositive at baseline. The 56-69-year group was small, and its depth increase did not reach significance, likely because of low power. Reportedly, close to half of the unique spike-specific TCRs recognized epitopes lying outside the regions that are mutated in the B.1.351 and B.1.1.7 variants. Because no day 14 peak-response samples were available, repertoires were characterized only after the peak T cell response.

The time point label, read with the paper, signifies: baseline before first vaccination. The vaccinee samples were drawn from two UK trials, COV001 and COV002, one of which was a single-blind randomized controlled phase 2/3 trial testing AZD1222 (ChAdOx1 nCoV-19) in healthy adults. For TCRbeta chain sequencing, PBMC samples were collected from trial participants at day 0 and at day 28 after the second dose. Details on this clone: This clone's antigen is unknown. No base-level quality is on record; no much larger clone is a single base apart.

The CDR3 regions of human TCRbeta chains were analyzed by immunosequencing. Concerning the study's data processing: Repertoire TCRs were matched against a reference library of SARS-CoV-2-specific TCRs generated with the MIRA antigen-specificity platform. Breadth was defined as the fraction of unique TCRs that were SARS-CoV-2-associated. Depth was defined as the fraction of total T cells that were SARS-CoV-2-associated. Using the MIRA data, each spike-specific TCR was mapped to the spike region that the TCR reacts to and placed in a CD4 or CD8 class. Log10-transformed breadth and depth values were compared by one-way ANOVA with Sidak's multiple comparisons tests. Entries here come from immuneACCESS through TCRdb and include only in-frame sequences with V and J called. Some clones fail to appear in such tables; in the studies checked, an unresolved V gene covers under half of the shortfall, and the cause of the remainder is unknown. V and J calls and clone size are those listed in that table; D and trimming were worked out from the DNA. Across this sample there are 100,000 or so clones, with roughly 84% seen only once. More than 15% of the sample is in the top ten clones.

The germline V gene supplies CDR1 MRHNA and CDR2 SNTAGT. Including the terminal cysteine and phenylalanine, the CDR3 comprises 17 residues. Of the read, only the CDR3 DNA is kept; its 51 bases are in frame from base 1. At the junction V is shortened by 3 bases and J by 3 bases, with 15 bases in between. Sequences were derived from peripheral blood, sampled on day 0 of AZD1222 vaccination. This TCR came from an adult in good health. Rearrangement joined TRBV6-4 to TRBJ2-6; TRBD2 is a weak D gene call, 6 bases matching. The DNA reads TGTGCCAGCAGTGATACGGAGGAGGGCAGTGGGGCCAACGTCCTGACTTTC. It encodes CASSDTEEGSGANVLTF.